The sequence of this T cell receptor (beta chain) was determined in a study of T cells in Graves' hyperthyroidism and ophthalmopathy. The CDR3 consists of 15 residues. CDR1 is SGDLS and CDR2 is YYNGEE in the germline V gene. The ends lost 1 base at V and 3 bases at J; junction bases unmatched: 4. General study findings and limits: Also found in blood were most expanded thyroid clonotypes above 0.001.

RNA transcripts yielded amplified TCR beta CDR3 regions. The study used the HTBI primer set for a first-round RT-PCR of the TCR CDR3. From the multiplex PCR reads, TCRdb called clonotypes with MiXCR, one entry per CDR3 protein. The sample comprises around 350,000 distinct CDR3 sequences, roughly 13% of which are singletons, and 9.2% rests with the top ten. Turning to this clonotype: Its specificity is unknown.

The sequence was obtained from a woman under 30 with Graves' hyperthyroidism. This chain links TRBV9 with TRBJ2-7; 10 bases map to TRBD2. Source material: blood. The CDR3 bases are TGTGCCAGCAGCGTAACTAGCGGGATACTCTACGAGCAGTACTTC. This sequence encodes CASSVTSGILYEQYF.